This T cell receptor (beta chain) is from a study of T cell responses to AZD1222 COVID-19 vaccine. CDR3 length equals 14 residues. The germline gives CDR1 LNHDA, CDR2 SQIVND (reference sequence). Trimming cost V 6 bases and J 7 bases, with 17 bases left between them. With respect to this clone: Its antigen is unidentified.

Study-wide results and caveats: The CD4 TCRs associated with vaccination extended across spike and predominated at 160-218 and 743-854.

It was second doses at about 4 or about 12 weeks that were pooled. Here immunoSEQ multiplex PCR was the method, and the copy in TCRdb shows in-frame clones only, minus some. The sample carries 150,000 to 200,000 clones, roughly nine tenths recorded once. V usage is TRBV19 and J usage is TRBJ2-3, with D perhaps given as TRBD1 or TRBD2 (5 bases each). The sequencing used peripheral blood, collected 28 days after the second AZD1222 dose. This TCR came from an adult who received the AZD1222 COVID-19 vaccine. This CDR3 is CASRRGDSGNTQYF. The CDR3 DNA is TGTGCCAGTAGAAGAGGGGATTCAGGGAATACGCAGTATTTT.